Following are 8 T cell receptor beta chains from one sample sequenced in a study of CD8 T cells in ankylosing spondylitis. TCRdb re-called the 5' RACE reads through MiXCR, storing one row per CDR3 protein. The table records about 260,000 distinct CDR3 sequences, about 20% of them present only once. Sequencing was carried out using blood, either unsorted or a sorted T cell fraction (not recorded which). The receptor set was obtained from a male donor with ankylosing spondylitis or in good health (not recorded which).

There are many counts of this clonotype. The V and J genes are TRBV20-1 and TRBJ2-7, with D unclear. The CDR3 is 13 amino acids. V lost 1 base to trimming and J lost 4 bases, with 11 bases between them. Germline V CDR1 and CDR2: DFQATT, SNEGSKA (reference sequence). Written as DNA, the CDR3 is TGCAGTGCTAGAGCGGCAGGAATGTACGAGCAGTACGTC. Amino acid sequence: CSARAAGMYEQYV.

The chain has TRBV18 and TRBJ2-7, with D possibly being TRBD2 (5 bases). Germline-derived CDR1 and CDR2 are KGHSH and LQKENI. The CDR3 consists of 13 residues. Here the CDR3 reads CASSLGVEYEQCV. In DNA form, the CDR3 reads TGTGCCAGCTCACTCGGGGTTGAGTACGAGCAGTGCGTC.

The chain joins TRBV29-1 to TRBJ2-3, with 10 positions matching TRBD2. The CDR3 has 15 residues. Germline CDR1 SQVTM, CDR2 ANQGSEA. V shed 1 base, J shed 4 bases, and the junction held 5 bases outside the gene matches. The CDR3 coding sequence is TGCAGCGTTGAAGCAGCTAGCGGGAGCGCAGATACGCAGTATTTT. It yields the protein CSVEAASGSADTQYF.

This clonotype was detected many times. The V and J genes are TRBV27 and TRBJ2-1, with D possibly matching TRBD1 (6 bases). V lost 6 bases and J 7 bases, leaving 10 bases between the germline ends. This CDR3 spans 12 amino acids. Germline assignment: CDR1 MNHEY and CDR2 SMNVEV (reference sequence). CDR3 region: CASSEQGNEQFF. CDR3 bases: TGTGCCAGCAGCGAACAGGGAAATGAGCAGTTCTTC.

The V call is TRBV5-5, the J call TRBJ2-1; a weak D match, TRBD1 (5 bases). Germline V gene lookup returns CDR1 SGHKS and CDR2 YYEKEE (reference sequence). Trimming removed 3 bases at V and 2 bases at J, with 12 bases between. The length of the CDR3 is 15 residues. CDR3 region: CASSSPRVPYNEQFF. The CDR3 DNA reads TGTGCCAGCAGCTCTCCCAGGGTCCCCTACAATGAGCAGTTCTTC.

This clonotype was seen at least ten times. The V and J genes are TRBV25-1 and TRBJ2-1; 13 bases match TRBD2. This CDR3 has 18 amino acids. Trimming at V came to 8 bases and at J to 4 bases, leaving 14 bases not matched to a gene. CDR1 and CDR2 (germline): MGHDK, SYGVNS. The CDR3 here is CASLGLAGDWDQYNEQFF. The CDR3 region has the DNA TGTGCCAGCTTAGGACTAGCGGGAGACTGGGACCAATACAATGAGCAGTTCTTC.

The chain combines TRBV5-1 with TRBJ2-1, with TRBD1 matching over 9 bases. V dropped 4 bases and J dropped 9; count of bases not matched to a gene: 14. From germline, CDR1 is SGHRS and CDR2 YFSETQ. CDR3 length equals 16 residues. CDR3 nucleotide sequence: TGCGCCAGCAGCCCCCGGACAGGGGCCAATGGTGGTGAGCAGTTCTTC. Its protein is CASSPRTGANGGEQFF.

This clonotype was picked up many times. V usage is TRBV29-1 and J usage is TRBJ1-1, with D unresolved. Germline assignment: CDR1 SQVTM and CDR2 ANQGSEA. The CDR3 spans 10 residues. The V end lost 4 bases, the J end lost 7 bases, and 7 bases lay between the germline ends. The CDR3 coding sequence is TGCAGCGTTGGAGAGGGTGAAGCTTTCTTT. Amino acids: CSVGEGEAFF.